This is a list of T cell receptor beta chains from one sample in a study of T cell repertoires in cytomegalovirus infection. These TCRs' antigens remain unknown. MiXCR was run by TCRdb on the reads, yielding one entry per CDR3 protein. Of approximately 110,000 distinct CDR3 sequences listed, around 30% were seen once; the top ten hold around 41%. The input for sequencing was CD8+ T cells from cultured PBMCs, taken from culture after CMV antigen stimulation. These receptors were obtained from a human donor in good health (CMV status not recorded). Some clones in this sample may be carry-over from other donors' samples. Both conserved end residues are part of each CDR3. D genes are given only for firm matches. Clone size appears in some rows only: once, few, many, or a class for an expanded clone.

clone size	V gene	D gene	J gene	CDR3 protein	CDR3 DNA
few	TRBV18	TRBD1	TRBJ1-2	CASSLEHRGPGYGYTF	TGTGCCAGCTCACTAGAACACAGGGGGCCAGGCTATGGCTACACCTTC
.	TRBV7-9	.	TRBJ2-5	CASSLHPYTEQETQYF	TGTGCCAGCAGCTTACACCCATATACAGAGCAAGAGACCCAGTACTTC
.	TRBV6-6	.	TRBJ2-3	CASSYAGAGVSGYTDTQYF	TGTGCCAGCAGTTACGCAGGGGCGGGGGTCAGTGGGTACACAGATACGCAGTATTTT
.	TRBV27	.	TRBJ1-1	CASSFRAWTEAFF	TGTGCCAGCAGTTTCCGTGCGTGGACTGAAGCTTTCTTT
many	TRBV7-8	.	TRBJ1-1	CASGDTNTEAFF	TGTGCCAGCGGGGACACGAACACTGAAGCTTTCTTT
many	TRBV20-1	.	TRBJ1-5	CSAIQGSGNQPQHF	TGCAGTGCAATCCAGGGGTCGGGCAATCAGCCCCAGCATTTT
.	TRBV7-9	TRBD1	TRBJ1-5	CASSTGQGANQPQHF	TGTGCCAGCAGCACCGGACAGGGGGCAAATCAGCCCCAGCATTTT
.	TRBV5-4	.	TRBJ1-1	CASSSNRHWGAFF	TGTGCCAGCAGTTCCAACAGGCATTGGGGGGCTTTCTTT
.	TRBV6-2/TRBV6-3	.	TRBJ2-3	CASSFGQLLNTDTQYF	TGTGCCAGCAGTTTCGGACAGCTACTAAACACAGATACGCAGTATTTT
many	TRBV7-2	.	TRBJ2-5	CASSPVDILRGRETQYF	TGTGCCAGCAGCCCAGTAGACATCCTGAGGGGTCGAGAGACCCAGTACTTC
.	TRBV5-6	TRBD1	TRBJ1-5	CASSLRRGQGINQPQHF	TGTGCCAGCAGCTTGCGGAGGGGGCAGGGGATCAATCAGCCCCAGCATTTT